A single T cell receptor (beta chain) is shown here with its context. Germline lookup yields CDR1 GTSNPN and CDR2 SVGIG (reference sequence). CDR3 size: 16 residues. Trimming left V 1 base short and J 13 bases short, with 28 bases between. Researchers ran the PCR with 60 Vbeta and 13 Jbeta primers. Profiling relied on immunoSEQ multiplex PCR, and the TCRdb table lists in-frame clones only, not all of them. This repertoire shows 150,000 to 200,000 clones, approximately 67% found once; its top ten account for roughly 4.4%. The data originate from a study of cytomegalovirus exposure and HLA in healthy donors.

This clonotype was sampled from a woman aged 18-29 years in good health and CMV-seropositive. Sample: PBMCs. This chain joins TRBV30 and TRBJ1-2, with D perhaps matching TRBD1 (6 bases). The CDR3 sequence is CAWSALSGTRGPSGTF. CDR3 nucleotide sequence: TGTGCCTGGAGTGCATTATCCGGGACGCGGGGGCCATCGGGCACCTTC.